These T cell receptor beta chains were read from a single sample in a study of shared clonotypes between healthy human individuals. Clones were read by immunoSEQ multiplex PCR, and TCRdb kept only the in-frame ones, dropping some. The sample contains some 500,000 clones, roughly 95% of which appear only once. Sequences were obtained from naive CD4+ T cells sorted from blood. These receptors were collected from a woman in her 30s in good health. CDR3s include the opening cysteine and the closing phenylalanine or tryptophan. D genes are given only for firm matches. Size is omitted from some rows. Given values are once, few, many or a class for expanded clones.

TGTGCCAGCAGCTTGGCCGCAGGGGGGAACACTGAAGCTTTCTTT	CASSLAAGGNTEAFF	TRBD1	-	TRBJ1-1	TRBV5-6
TGTGCCAGCAGCGCGACGTCAGGGGTTGGAAACACTGAAGCTTTCTTT	CASSATSGVGNTEAFF	-	-	TRBJ1-1	TRBV28
TGCAGCGTTGGATTCTCGACGGACCCAGAGACCCAGTACTTC	CSVGFSTDPETQYF	-	-	TRBJ2-5	TRBV29-1
TGTGCCAGCAGCAAAGGAGGGGTCTTTTACTATGGCTACACCTTC	CASSKGGVFYYGYTF	-	-	TRBJ1-2	TRBV21-1
TGCGCCAGCAGGCCCGGACTAGCGGGGGGGCAAGAGACCCAGTACTTC	CASRPGLAGGQETQYF	TRBD2	-	TRBJ2-5	TRBV5-1
TGTGCCAGCAGCATACAGGGACAGGGCTACAATGAGCAGTTCTTC	CASSIQGQGYNEQFF	TRBD1	-	TRBJ2-1	TRBV27
TGCGCCAGCAGCCAGGGTAACTATGGCTACACCTTC	CASSQGNYGYTF	-	-	TRBJ1-2	TRBV5-1
TGTGCCAGCAGCTTAGGGACAGCAAATCAGCCCCAGCATTTT	CASSLGTANQPQHF	TRBD1	-	TRBJ1-5	TRBV5-5
TGCGCCAGCAGCCAAGATTTGCGGTCGGGACAGACTTCGGGCACTGAAGCTTTCTTT	CASSQDLRSGQTSGTEAFF	TRBD1	-	TRBJ1-1	TRBV4-1
TGTGCCAGCAGTTTAAAGGGCAGGGGAACTTTCTTT	CASSLKGRGTFF	-	-	TRBJ1-1	TRBV28
TGTGCCAGCAGCCAATTGGGACTAGGGGGCACAGATACGCAGTATTTT	CASSQLGLGGTDTQYF	TRBD2	-	TRBJ2-3	TRBV7-2
TGCGCCAGCAGCCGTCGACAGGAGCCGAACACTGAAGCTTTCTTT	CASSRRQEPNTEAFF	-	-	TRBJ1-1	TRBV4-1
TGTGCCAGCAGCCGGGACTACCCCTTGGGAGGCTACACCTTC	CASSRDYPLGGYTF	-	-	TRBJ1-2	TRBV7-9
TGCGCCAGCAGCTTGGTTGCGGGGGGCAATGAGCAGTTCTTC	CASSLVAGGNEQFF	TRBD2	-	TRBJ2-1	TRBV5-1
TGTGCCAGCAGCCGCGGACAGGGACCCTACGAGCAGTACTTC	CASSRGQGPYEQYF	TRBD1	-	TRBJ2-7	TRBV4-2
TGTGCCAGCAGCTTACGCATAAACACTGAAGCTTTCTTT	CASSLRINTEAFF	-	-	TRBJ1-1	TRBV7-9
TGTGCCAGCAGCTTGAGGGCTAGCGGGAGGTTATTGTACGAGCAGTACTTC	CASSLRASGRLLYEQYF	TRBD2	-	TRBJ2-7	TRBV5-4
TGTGCCAGCAGTTTAGTTGCCCGCACCGGGGAGCTGTTTTTT	CASSLVARTGELFF	-	-	TRBJ2-2	TRBV28
TGTGCCAGCAGTTACAGGGCCCCCTACGAGCAGTACTTC	CASSYRAPYEQYF	-	-	TRBJ2-7	TRBV27
TGTGCCATCAGCCTCGGACAGGGCTACGAGCAGTACTTC	CAISLGQGYEQYF	TRBD1	-	TRBJ2-7	TRBV10-3
TGTGCCAGCAGAAACCGGGACAATAACTACGAGCAGTACTTC	CASRNRDNNYEQYF	-	-	TRBJ2-7	TRBV28
TGTGCCAGCAGCCCTGGGCGGGGATACTTCGGGGAGCAGTTCTTC	CASSPGRGYFGEQFF	-	-	TRBJ2-1	TRBV7-2
TGCGCCAGCAGTGCCGTAGCGGGAGGGCCGTACGAGCAGTACTTC	CASSAVAGGPYEQYF	TRBD2	-	TRBJ2-7	TRBV10-1
TGTGCCAGTAGTATAGGACAGGGAGTTTTGTACGAGCAGTACTTC	CASSIGQGVLYEQYF	TRBD1	once	TRBJ2-7	TRBV19
TGTGCCAGCTCACCAGTCCAGCGCCCGAGGAGTAATGAGCAGTTCTTC	CASSPVQRPRSNEQFF	-	-	TRBJ2-1	TRBV18
TGTGCCAGCTCACCACAGGACAGGGATTCTACGCAGTATTTT	CASSPQDRDSTQYF	TRBD1	-	TRBJ2-3	TRBV18
TGTGCCAGCACCTCCGGGACCACTAAGAGCTCCTACAATGAGCAGTTCTTC	CASTSGTTKSSYNEQFF	-	-	TRBJ2-1	TRBV5-4
TGTGCCAGCAGCTTAAGGCTTCCGGGACTAGCGGATGCCGGGGAGCTGTTTTTT	CASSLRLPGLADAGELFF	TRBD2	-	TRBJ2-2	TRBV7-6
TGTGCCAGCAGTTTAGATTTCCCTGATGGCTACACCTTC	CASSLDFPDGYTF	-	-	TRBJ1-2	TRBV28
TGTGCCAGCTCACCACCGAGTTCAGCCGGGACAGGGAGAGGCGAGCAGTTCTTC	CASSPPSSAGTGRGEQFF	TRBD1	once	TRBJ2-1	TRBV18
TGCAGCGTTGGGGGGACAGGGAGCGTTTTTACTGAAGCTTTCTTT	CSVGGTGSVFTEAFF	TRBD1	-	TRBJ1-1	TRBV29-1
TGTGCCAGCAGCTTACGAGACAAGGGCTATGGCTACACCTTC	CASSLRDKGYGYTF	-	-	TRBJ1-2	TRBV11-2
TGTGCCAGTAGATCCCGACTAGCGGGAGACTCCTACGAGCAGTACTTC	CASRSRLAGDSYEQYF	TRBD2	-	TRBJ2-7	TRBV19
TGTGCCAGCGGATCGGGCCAGGGTCTGGACGAGCAGTACTTC	CASGSGQGLDEQYF	-	once	TRBJ2-7	TRBV28
TGTGCCAGCAGCTCAGGAGGTAGCGGGGTGAGCACAGATACGCAGTATTTT	CASSSGGSGVSTDTQYF	TRBD2	-	TRBJ2-3	TRBV9
TGTGCCAGCAGACGAATACGGGACAGGTCCTACAATCAGCCCCAGCATTTT	CASRRIRDRSYNQPQHF	TRBD1	once	TRBJ1-5	TRBV28
TGCGCCAGCAGCCAAGAGTACGGGACTCTTGATTGGAAAGAAAAACTGTTTTTT	CASSQEYGTLDWKEKLFF	-	-	TRBJ1-4	TRBV4-1
TGCAGCGTTGCCTGGGGGCAGTGGGAGCAGTACTTC	CSVAWGQWEQYF	-	-	TRBJ2-5	TRBV29-1
TGTGCCAGCAGTTATCGGGTGGGGGCAAGCTACGAGCAGTACTTC	CASSYRVGASYEQYF	-	-	TRBJ2-7	TRBV27
TGTGCCAGCAGCTCCCCGCGGAGGGGATCCTACGAGCAGTACTTC	CASSSPRRGSYEQYF	-	-	TRBJ2-7	TRBV7-2
TGTGCCAGCAGTTACCGACAGCCCCTAGGCTATGGCTACACCTTC	CASSYRQPLGYGYTF	-	-	TRBJ1-2	TRBV27
TGTGCCTGGGGGAGCTGGGGTCGCTCCTACGAGCAGTACTTC	CAWGSWGRSYEQYF	-	-	TRBJ2-7	TRBV30
TGTGCCAGTAGCACGCAGGGGAGCTCCTACAATGAGCAGTTCTTC	CASSTQGSSYNEQFF	-	-	TRBJ2-1	TRBV19
TGTGCCAGCAGCAGCGGGACAGGGGCCTGGGAGCTGTTTTTT	CASSSGTGAWELFF	TRBD1	-	TRBJ2-2	TRBV7-9
TGCGCCAGCAGCCGCGGAACCCAACTAGCGGGGCCGATCAGGACGGGATTCTTC	CASSRGTQLAGPIRTGFF	TRBD2	-	TRBJ2-1	TRBV5-1
TGTGCCACCAGCAGAGACAGGGGGCTGAACGAGCAGTACTTC	CATSRDRGLNEQYF	TRBD1	-	TRBJ2-7	TRBV15
TGTGCCAGCAGTTTTATGGGCGGAGTCTACGAGCAGTACTTC	CASSFMGGVYEQYF	-	-	TRBJ2-7	TRBV28
TGCGCCAGCAGGGGTCTAGCGGGAGGGCCGGGGTACGAGCAGTACTTC	CASRGLAGGPGYEQYF	TRBD2	once	TRBJ2-7	TRBV5-1
TGTGCCAGCAATCACGCTGGCGCGGGGAGGAGTAATGAGCAGTTCTTC	CASNHAGAGRSNEQFF	-	-	TRBJ2-1	TRBV4-2
TGTGCCAGCAGTTTTATATTCGGGGGGGCCCACGAGCAGTACTTC	CASSFIFGGAHEQYF	TRBD2	-	TRBJ2-7	TRBV27
TGTGCCAGCAGCTTAGCCCAGGGGGACGAGCAGTACTTC	CASSLAQGDEQYF	TRBD1	few	TRBJ2-7	TRBV11-3
TGTGCCAGCAGCTTGGTTCAGGTGCTAGCCAAAAACATTCAGTACTTC	CASSLVQVLAKNIQYF	-	-	TRBJ2-4	TRBV11-2
TGTGCCAGCAACCGACAGGGTGTGGGGAGCACAGATACGCAGTATTTT	CASNRQGVGSTDTQYF	TRBD1	-	TRBJ2-3	TRBV9
TGTGCCAGCAGCATCGGACACCTCGCCTACGAGCAGTACTTC	CASSIGHLAYEQYF	-	-	TRBJ2-7	TRBV5-4
TGTGCCAGCAGGGCCGTACAGAGATTCTCTGGAAACACCATATATTTT	CASRAVQRFSGNTIYF	-	-	TRBJ1-3	TRBV2
TGCGCCAGCAGCTTCACAGGGGAAGTCACTGAAGCTTTCTTT	CASSFTGEVTEAFF	TRBD1	-	TRBJ1-1	TRBV5-1
TGCGCCAGCAGCCAAGAACGTCTAAGGGGAGGCAGCAATCAGCCCCAGCATTTT	CASSQERLRGGSNQPQHF	-	-	TRBJ1-5	TRBV4-1
TGTGCCAGCAGCCCCAGAGGGTTAGCGGGAGTCAATGAGCAGTTCTTC	CASSPRGLAGVNEQFF	TRBD2	-	TRBJ2-1	TRBV27
TGTGCCAGCAGCCAAGATCAGAGCGGGAGGGCCCTCGAGTATTTT	CASSQDQSGRALEYF	TRBD2	-	TRBJ2-3	TRBV14